The T cell receptor (beta chain) described here comes from a study of T cells after yellow fever vaccination. Study summary: Researchers used SMART-Seq v4 Ultra Low Input to prepare fractions that had low cell numbers.

This clonotype was detected a few times. Its target is unknown. Each CDR3 protein is one row after TCRdb ran MiXCR on the 5' RACE reads. The sample has 400,000 or so distinct CDR3 sequences; roughly a sixth are singletons. This CDR3 spans 16 amino acids. Germline V CDR1 and CDR2: SGHRS, YFSETQ. Trimming took off 0 bases at V and 5 bases at J, with 14 bases between the two ends. Study-wide results and caveats: Secondary responses were weaker yet peaked faster, day 5 versus 15. A small share of clonotypes appeared in both CD4 and CD8 compartments.

J is TRBJ2-2 and V is TRBV5-1; tentative D call: TRBD2 (6 bases). The material sequenced was PBMCs, taken before the yellow fever booster vaccination. The TCR was taken from a man between 18 and 29 years old who received the YFV17D yellow fever vaccine. The CDR3 reads CASSLGPQGGTGELFF. CDR3 nucleotides: TGCGCCAGCAGCTTGGGTCCCCAGGGAGGTACCGGGGAGCTGTTTTTT.